Below are 12 T cell receptor beta chains sequenced from a single sample in a study of shared clonotypes between healthy human individuals. As defined, naive CD8 cells were CD45RO-negative and positively selected for CCR7, with terminally differentiated effector memory CD45RA+ cells excluded. Sequencing used immunoSEQ multiplex PCR; TCRdb keeps in-frame clones, though not all of them. The sample gives roughly 590,000 clones, nearly 97% of which show up once; around 0.097% is in the top ten. Source material: naive CD8+ T cells sorted from blood. These receptors all stem from a woman between 25 and 40 years old in good health.

In DNA, the CDR3 is TGTGCCAGCAGCTTCGGGTTACTTCTCTCCTACAATGAGCAGTTCTTC. Its protein product is CASSFGLLLSYNEQFF. The chain is built from TRBV27 and TRBJ2-1; D ambiguous. This CDR3 comprises 16 residues. Germline V gene lookup returns CDR1 MNHEY and CDR2 SMNVEV (reference sequence). Trimming cost V 6 bases and J 0 bases, with 15 bases left between them.

The chain carries TRBV2 and TRBJ2-3; tentative D call: TRBD2 (6 bases). The V end lost 7 bases, the J end lost 1 base, and 12 bases lay between the germline ends. The CDR3 is made up of 14 amino acids. Germline V gene lookup returns CDR1 SNHLY and CDR2 FYNNEI. The CDR3 DNA reads TGTGCCAGCACCAGCGGGCAGGGCACAGATACGCAGTATTTT. Its translation: CASTSGQGTDTQYF.

A word on this clone: Other nucleotide sequences in the sample specify the same CDR3. The V and J genes are TRBV27 and TRBJ1-2, with 7 positions matching TRBD1. The CDR3 is 12 amino acids. V gave up 6 bases and J gave up 6 bases; unmatched junction bases: 4. CDR1 and CDR2 (germline): MNHEY, SMNVEV (reference sequence). The DNA for the CDR3 is TGTGCCAGCAGGACAGGGTATCATGGCTACACCTTC. Translated, it gives CASRTGYHGYTF.

This clone has only one observation. The chain joins TRBV15 to TRBJ1-3; the match to TRBD1 covers 8 bases. Germline CDR1 and CDR2: LNHNV and YYDKDF (reference sequence). V lost 10 bases to trimming and J lost 4 bases; unmatched junction nucleotides: 12. CDR3 size: 15 residues. Here the CDR3 reads CAIRGQGSSGNTIYF. Written as DNA, the CDR3 is TGTGCCATCCGCGGACAGGGTTCATCAGGAAACACCATATATTTT.

This clone was found once. This chain connects TRBV29-1 to TRBJ1-3; no definite D call. The CDR3 has 11 residues. Germline CDR1 reads SQVTM; CDR2 reads ANQGSEA. Trimming stripped 6 bases from V and 0 bases from J, with 3 bases between. CDR3 sequence: CSVVSGNTIYF. Here the CDR3 DNA reads TGCAGCGTGGTCTCTGGAAACACCATATATTTT.

Details on this clone: This sample also contains other DNA sequences that code for the same CDR3. The chain recombines TRBV9 with TRBJ1-4; a weak D match, TRBD1 (6 bases). V shed 0 bases and J shed 2 bases, with 8 bases lying between them. Germline values: CDR1 SGDLS, CDR2 YYNGEE. CDR3 length: 15 residues. DNA for the CDR3: TGTGCCAGCAGCGTAGGGGGGGCGACTAATGAAAAACTGTTTTTT. It yields the protein CASSVGGATNEKLFF.

The chain links TRBV11-2 to TRBJ2-7, with no clear D. The CDR3 has 13 amino acids. Trimming pared 5 bases from V and 0 bases from J, leaving 8 bases between. Germline V CDR1 and CDR2: SGHAT, FQNNGV. The DNA of the CDR3 is TGTGCCAGCAGCCCCCTGAGCTCCTACGAGCAGTACTTC. It codes for CASSPLSSYEQYF.

A remark on this clone: The identical CDR3 is also encoded by other nucleotide sequences in the sample. J is TRBJ2-7 and V is TRBV11-2; 9 bases agree with TRBD2. Losses at the gene ends were 0 bases for V and 0 bases for J; bases not matched to a gene: 3. The germline V gene encodes CDR1 SGHAT and CDR2 FQNNGV. The CDR3 has 16 residues. CDR3 sequence (DNA): TGTGCCAGCAGCTTAGAATTAGCGGGGGCCTCCTACGAGCAGTACTTC. Protein sequence: CASSLELAGASYEQYF.

The genes are TRBV5-1 and TRBJ2-1, with TRBD2 matching over 14 bases. The germline V gene encodes CDR1 SGHRS and CDR2 YFSETQ. The CDR3 is 16 amino acids. Trimming removed 4 bases from V and 3 bases from J; junction bases left unmatched: 3. Here the CDR3 reads CASSDGLAGGYNEQFF. The CDR3, as DNA: TGCGCCAGCAGCGACGGACTAGCGGGGGGCTACAATGAGCAGTTCTTC. Full variable domain (missing parts from reference TRBV5-1 and TRBJ2-1): KAGVTQTPRYLIKTRGQQVTLSCSPISGHRSVSWYQQTPGQGLQFLFEYFSETQRNKGNFPGRFSGRQFSNSRSEMNVSTLELGDSALYLCASSDGLAGGYNEQFFGPGTRLTVL.

The J gene is TRBJ2-7, the V gene TRBV10-3; D is perhaps TRBD2 (7 bases). There are 12 residues in the CDR3. V lost 3 bases and J lost 6, with 9 bases in between. Germline lookup yields CDR1 ENHRY and CDR2 SYGVKD. The CDR3 loop reads CAISDGGPEQYF. The DNA of the CDR3 is TGTGCCATCAGTGACGGGGGGCCCGAGCAGTACTTC.

This chain connects TRBV19 to TRBJ2-3; D gene uncertain. This CDR3 has 15 residues. Germline V lookup: CDR1 LNHDA, CDR2 SQIVND (reference sequence). V was pared by 4 bases and J by 0 bases, with 11 bases between. CDR3 sequence reads: CASSTSVASTDTQYF. The CDR3 DNA follows: TGTGCCAGTAGTACCTCTGTAGCTAGCACAGATACGCAGTATTTT.

This clone was detected once. The rearrangement uses TRBV6-1 and TRBJ1-1, with D maybe TRBD1 (6 bases). V lost 2 bases and J lost 3, with 16 bases in between. From germline, CDR1 is MNHNS and CDR2 SASEGT. The CDR3 is 16 amino acids. CDR3 coding DNA: TGTGCCAGCAGTGAATGGAGTCGGGGGCTCTACACTGAAGCTTTCTTT. Translated: CASSEWSRGLYTEAFF.